The 16 T cell receptor beta chains in this list originate from one sample, sequenced in a study of T cell clones after liver transplantation. TCRdb's table, derived via immunoSEQ multiplex PCR, lists solely in-frame clones and lacks some. The sample includes approximately 72,000 clones, 90% of them seen just once. The sample in question was CD4+ T cells from blood, obtained before liver transplant. These receptors were collected from a human donor who received a liver transplant.

The rearrangement links TRBV6-1 to TRBJ2-3, with D tentatively TRBD2 (6 bases). Germline V lookup: CDR1 MNHNS, CDR2 SASEGT. V dropped 3 bases and J dropped 2 bases, with 9 bases sitting between them. CDR3 length: 14 residues. Here the CDR3 reads CASSEGLTTDTQYF. The CDR3 coding sequence is TGTGCCAGCAGTGAGGGACTTACCACAGATACGCAGTATTTT.

This clone was counted a single time. The rearrangement links TRBV4-3 to TRBJ1-1; 8 bases line up with TRBD1. The CDR3 length is 14 residues. The J segment lost 1 base and the V segment lost 4 bases, leaving 2 bases of the junction unmatched. Germline V gives CDR1 LGHNA, CDR2 YSLEER. CDR3 bases: TGCGCCAGCAGCCCCCAGGGGGCGAACACTGAAGCTTTCTTT. It yields the protein CASSPQGANTEAFF.

V is TRBV7-2 and J is TRBJ1-3; D is unresolved. The CDR3 is made up of 14 amino acids. Trimming pared 1 base from V and 3 bases from J, leaving 7 bases between. In germline, CDR1 is SGHTA, CDR2 FQGNSA. CDR3 protein: CASSLGAGGNTIYF. The CDR3 DNA reads as TGTGCCAGCAGCTTAGGGGCAGGTGGAAACACCATATATTTT.

The chain combines TRBV28 with TRBJ2-7, with a tentative D call TRBD1 (6 bases). Trimming took off 3 bases at V and 4 bases at J, with 10 bases between the two ends. The CDR3 length is 13 residues. CDR1 is MDHEN, CDR2 SYDVKM, per germline. The CDR3 loop reads CASSFGQLYEQYF. The CDR3 DNA is TGTGCCAGCAGTTTTGGACAGCTTTACGAGCAGTACTTC.

In nucleotides, the CDR3 is TGTGCCAGCAGTACAGGGTCGGTGGTTATCCAGCCCCAGCATTTT. Protein sequence: CASSTGSVVIQPQHF. V and J are TRBV6-1 and TRBJ1-5; D is perhaps TRBD1 (6 bases). This CDR3 has 15 residues. V lost 5 bases and J 7 bases, leaving 18 bases between the germline ends. The germline CDR1 and CDR2 sequences are MNHNS and SASEGT.

The chain links TRBV7-3 to TRBJ2-5; 8 nucleotides line up with TRBD1. After removal of 2 bases from V and 5 bases from J, the junction contained 13 bases not matched to a gene. The CDR3 is made up of 17 amino acids. Germline lookup yields CDR1 SGHTA and CDR2 FQGTGA. This CDR3 is CASSLSLGTGHKETQYF. The CDR3, as DNA: TGTGCCAGCAGCTTATCTCTCGGGACAGGACACAAGGAGACCCAGTACTTC. Combining the CDR3 with reference TRBV7-3 and TRBJ2-5 gives the whole variable domain GAGVSQTPSNKVTEKGKYVELRCDPISGHTALYWYRQSLGQGPEFLIYFQGTGAADDSGLPNDRFFAVRPEGSVSTLKIQRTERGDSAVYLCASSLSLGTGHKETQYFGPGTRLLVL.

The chain links TRBV9 to TRBJ2-1; 14 bases agree with TRBD2. The trim removed 3 bases at V and 6 bases at J, leaving 5 bases unmatched. The germline gives CDR1 SGDLS, CDR2 YYNGEE. The CDR3 has 16 residues. The CDR3 is CASSGSGTSGSNEQFF. CDR3 nucleotides: TGTGCCAGCAGCGGTTCCGGGACTAGCGGGAGCAATGAGCAGTTCTTC.

The V call is TRBV23-1, the J call TRBJ2-5; D is ambiguous. TRBV23-1 is an open reading frame, and its role is uncertain. The CDR3 runs 11 residues. V lost 8 bases and J lost 4, with 8 bases in between. DNA of the CDR3: TGCGCCAGCCACCCAGCAGAGACCCAGTACTTC. This sequence encodes CASHPAETQYF.

J is TRBJ2-2 and V is TRBV30; 12 positions agree with TRBD2. Germline assignment: CDR1 GTSNPN and CDR2 SVGIG (reference sequence). This CDR3 has 17 residues. V dropped 8 bases and J dropped 6; count of bases not matched to a gene: 16. This chain's CDR3 is CARLAGPSGRASGELFF. CDR3 in DNA: TGTGCCCGTCTCGCGGGTCCTAGCGGGAGGGCCTCCGGGGAGCTGTTTTTT.

The gene calls are TRBV10-1 and TRBJ2-5; D is tentatively TRBD1 or TRBD2 (5 bases each). The V gene's germline CDR1 is WNHNN and CDR2 SYGVQD (reference sequence). This CDR3 region has 16 residues. The ends were cut back, 6 bases at V and 0 bases at J, with 17 bases in the middle. The CDR3 nucleotides are TGCGCCAGCAGCCCAGAAGGGGTTAGCGACCAAGAGACCCAGTACTTC. Translated: CASSPEGVSDQETQYF.

The V call is TRBV27, the J call TRBJ2-7; a possible D gene is TRBD2 (6 bases). The CDR3 contains 17 residues. V lost 1 base and J lost 5, with 21 bases in between. CDR1 is MNHEY and CDR2 is SMNVEV in the germline V gene (reference sequence). The CDR3 loop is CASSLWHVHCAGHEQYF. CDR3 sequence (DNA): TGTGCCAGCAGTTTATGGCACGTCCACTGCGCGGGACACGAGCAGTACTTC.

The chain joins TRBV6-6 to TRBJ2-7; 11 nucleotides agree with TRBD2. The CDR3 is 15 amino acids. Per the germline V gene, CDR1 is MNHNY and CDR2 is SVGAGI (reference sequence). The V segment lost 7 bases and the J segment 2 bases; nucleotides outside the gene matches: 7. The CDR3 region has the DNA TGTGCCAGCACCGAGAGACTAGCGGGAACCTACGAGCAGTACTTC. Its translation is CASTERLAGTYEQYF.

The chain links TRBV6-1 to TRBJ1-1; D is unresolved. Germline values: CDR1 MNHNS, CDR2 SASEGT. The length of the CDR3 is 15 residues. Trimming left V 2 bases short and J 3 bases short, with 13 bases between. The CDR3 nucleotides are TGTGCCAGCAGTGAAATGGCCAGCGCGTACACTGAAGCTTTCTTT. Its translation: CASSEMASAYTEAFF.

This clone was observed a few times. This chain uses TRBV29-1 with TRBJ1-3; 8 bases map to TRBD1. The V and J ends lost 6 bases and 2 bases, in that order; junction bases with no gene match: 3. The CDR3 is 13 residues long. CDR1 and CDR2 from the germline V gene are SQVTM and ANQGSEA. CDR3 amino acids: CSVRTGTGNTIYF. The CDR3 DNA follows: TGCAGCGTCCGGACAGGGACTGGAAACACCATATATTTT.

This sequence joins TRBV10-3 and TRBJ1-6; D might be TRBD1 (6 bases). V was clipped by 6 bases and J by 0 bases, with 18 bases between them. Germline V lookup: CDR1 ENHRY, CDR2 SYGVKD. The CDR3 is made up of 18 amino acids. CDR3 residues: CAISPAGAISSYNSPLHF. The CDR3, as DNA: TGTGCCATCAGCCCCGCAGGGGCCATCAGCTCCTATAATTCACCCCTCCACTTT.

The chain recombines TRBV30 with TRBJ1-2; D may be TRBD1 (5 bases). V lost 2 bases, J lost 5 bases, and 15 bases lay in between. This CDR3 spans 14 amino acids. Germline assignment: CDR1 GTSNPN and CDR2 SVGIG (reference sequence). The CDR3 is CAWSWDRAGYGYTF. The CDR3 DNA is TGTGCCTGGAGTTGGGACCGTGCTGGGTATGGCTACACCTTC.